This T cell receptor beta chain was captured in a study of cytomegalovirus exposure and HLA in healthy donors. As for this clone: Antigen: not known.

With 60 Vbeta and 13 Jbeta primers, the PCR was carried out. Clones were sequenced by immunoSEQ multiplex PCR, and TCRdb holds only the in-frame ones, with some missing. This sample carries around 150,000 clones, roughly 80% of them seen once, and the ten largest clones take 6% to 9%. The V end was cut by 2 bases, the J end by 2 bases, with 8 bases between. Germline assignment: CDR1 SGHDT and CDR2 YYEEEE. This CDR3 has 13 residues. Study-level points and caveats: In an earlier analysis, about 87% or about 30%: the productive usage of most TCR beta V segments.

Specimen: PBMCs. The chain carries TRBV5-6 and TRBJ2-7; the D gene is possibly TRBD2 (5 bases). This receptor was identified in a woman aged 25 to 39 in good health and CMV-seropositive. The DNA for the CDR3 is TGTGCCAGCAGCTTTTCTAGCACCTACGAGCAGTACTTC. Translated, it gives CASSFSSTYEQYF.